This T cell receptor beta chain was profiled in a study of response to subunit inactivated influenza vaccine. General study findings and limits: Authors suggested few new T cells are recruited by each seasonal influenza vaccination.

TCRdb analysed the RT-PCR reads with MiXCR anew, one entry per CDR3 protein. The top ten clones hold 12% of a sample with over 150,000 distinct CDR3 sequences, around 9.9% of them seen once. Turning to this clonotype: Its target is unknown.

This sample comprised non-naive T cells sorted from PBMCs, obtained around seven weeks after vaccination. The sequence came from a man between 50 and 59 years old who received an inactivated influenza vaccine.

Written as DNA, the CDR3 is TGTGCCAGCAGCCGGAAGGGCCATGGAAACACCATATATTTT. Translating it yields CASSRKGHGNTIYF. V is TRBV3-1 and J is TRBJ1-3; D is unresolved. Trimming cost V 4 bases and J 3 bases, with 10 bases left between them. This CDR3 region has 14 residues. Germline lookup yields CDR1 LGHDT and CDR2 YNNKEL (reference sequence).